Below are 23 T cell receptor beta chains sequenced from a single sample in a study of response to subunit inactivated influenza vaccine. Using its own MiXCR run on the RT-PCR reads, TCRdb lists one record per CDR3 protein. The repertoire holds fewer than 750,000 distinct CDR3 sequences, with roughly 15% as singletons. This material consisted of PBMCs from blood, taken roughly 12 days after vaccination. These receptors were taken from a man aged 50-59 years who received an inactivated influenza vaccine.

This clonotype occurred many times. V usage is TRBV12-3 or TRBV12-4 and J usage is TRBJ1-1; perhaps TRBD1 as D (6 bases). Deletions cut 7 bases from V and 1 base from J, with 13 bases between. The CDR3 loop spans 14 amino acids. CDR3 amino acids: CASTYGTRNTEAFF. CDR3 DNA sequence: TGTGCCAGCACCTACGGGACAAGGAACACTGAAGCTTTCTTT.

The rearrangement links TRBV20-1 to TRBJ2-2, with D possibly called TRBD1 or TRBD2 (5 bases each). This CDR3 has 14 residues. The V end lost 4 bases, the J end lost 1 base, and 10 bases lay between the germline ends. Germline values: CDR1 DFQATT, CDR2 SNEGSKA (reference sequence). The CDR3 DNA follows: TGCAGTGCTACTCGGGACGGGAACACCGGGGAGCTGTTTTTT. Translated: CSATRDGNTGELFF.

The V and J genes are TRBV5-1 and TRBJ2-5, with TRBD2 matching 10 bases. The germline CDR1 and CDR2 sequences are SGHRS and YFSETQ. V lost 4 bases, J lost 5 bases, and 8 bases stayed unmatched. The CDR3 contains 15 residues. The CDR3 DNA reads TGCGCCAGCAGCCCCGGGGGGACTAGCGTTGAGACCCAGTACTTC. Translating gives CASSPGGTSVETQYF.

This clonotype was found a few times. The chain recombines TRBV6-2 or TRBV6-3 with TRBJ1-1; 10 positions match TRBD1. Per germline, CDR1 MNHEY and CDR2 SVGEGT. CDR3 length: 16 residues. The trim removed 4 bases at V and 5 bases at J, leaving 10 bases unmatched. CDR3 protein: CASSSDRGLKATEAFF. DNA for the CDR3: TGTGCCAGCAGTTCGGACAGGGGGTTAAAGGCAACTGAAGCTTTCTTT.

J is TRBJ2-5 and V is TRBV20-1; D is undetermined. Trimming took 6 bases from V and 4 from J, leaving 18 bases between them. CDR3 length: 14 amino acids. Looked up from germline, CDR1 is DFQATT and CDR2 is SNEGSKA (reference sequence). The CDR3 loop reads CSARAIGGGETQYF. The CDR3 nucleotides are TGCAGTGCCCGGGCAATTGGCGGTGGAGAGACCCAGTACTTC.

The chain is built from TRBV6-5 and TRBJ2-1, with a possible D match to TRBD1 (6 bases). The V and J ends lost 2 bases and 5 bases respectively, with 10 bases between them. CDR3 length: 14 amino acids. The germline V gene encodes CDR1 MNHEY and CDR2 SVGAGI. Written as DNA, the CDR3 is TGTGCCAGCAGTTACGGGGGACAAAACAATGAGCAGTTCTTC. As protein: CASSYGGQNNEQFF.

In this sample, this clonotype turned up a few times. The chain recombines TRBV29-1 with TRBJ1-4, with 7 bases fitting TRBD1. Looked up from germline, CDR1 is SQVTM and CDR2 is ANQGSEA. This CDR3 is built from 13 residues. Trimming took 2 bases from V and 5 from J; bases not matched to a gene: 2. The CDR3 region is CSVERGPNEKLFF. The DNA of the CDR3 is TGCAGCGTTGAAAGGGGGCCGAATGAAAAACTGTTTTTT.

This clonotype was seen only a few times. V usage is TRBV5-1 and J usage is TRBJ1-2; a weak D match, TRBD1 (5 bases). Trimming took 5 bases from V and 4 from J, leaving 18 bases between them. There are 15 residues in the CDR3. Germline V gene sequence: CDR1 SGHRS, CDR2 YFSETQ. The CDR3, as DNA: TGCGCCAGCAGTTTCTCCGAGGGGTTAAGCTATGGCTACACCTTC. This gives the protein CASSFSEGLSYGYTF.

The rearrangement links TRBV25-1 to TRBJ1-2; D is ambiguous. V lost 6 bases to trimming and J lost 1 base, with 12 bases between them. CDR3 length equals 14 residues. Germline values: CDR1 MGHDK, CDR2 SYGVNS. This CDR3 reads CASSLRSGNYGYTF. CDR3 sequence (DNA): TGTGCCAGCAGCCTCCGAAGTGGTAACTATGGCTACACCTTC.

The CDR3 bases are TGTGCCAGCAGCTGGGGACAGGGAGGAAGCACTGAAGCTTTCTTT. This sequence encodes CASSWGQGGSTEAFF. V usage is TRBV11-3 and J usage is TRBJ1-1, with 9 bases lining up with TRBD1. In germline, CDR1 is SGHNT, CDR2 YENEEA. Unmatched junction bases numbered 7, after V lost 4 bases and J lost 4 bases. This CDR3 is built from 15 residues.

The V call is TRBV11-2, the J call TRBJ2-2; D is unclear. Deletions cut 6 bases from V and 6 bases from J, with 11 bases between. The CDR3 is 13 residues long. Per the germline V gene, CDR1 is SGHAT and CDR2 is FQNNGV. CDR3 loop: CASRNSLPGELFF. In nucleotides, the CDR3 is TGTGCCAGCAGGAACAGTTTGCCCGGGGAGCTGTTTTTT. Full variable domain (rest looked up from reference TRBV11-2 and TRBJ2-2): EAGVAQSPRYKIIEKRQSVAFWCNPISGHATLYWYQQILGQGPKLLIQFQNNGVVDDSQLPKDRFSAERLKGVDSTLKIQPAKLEDSAVYLCASRNSLPGELFFGEGSRLTVL.

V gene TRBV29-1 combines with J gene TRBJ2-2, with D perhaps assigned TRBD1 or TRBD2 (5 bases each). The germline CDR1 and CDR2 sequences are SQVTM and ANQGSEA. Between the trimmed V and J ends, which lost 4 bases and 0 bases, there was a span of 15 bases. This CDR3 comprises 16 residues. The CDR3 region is CSVGIPGRTNTGELFF. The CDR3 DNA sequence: TGCAGCGTTGGGATACCGGGACGGACGAACACCGGGGAGCTGTTTTTT.

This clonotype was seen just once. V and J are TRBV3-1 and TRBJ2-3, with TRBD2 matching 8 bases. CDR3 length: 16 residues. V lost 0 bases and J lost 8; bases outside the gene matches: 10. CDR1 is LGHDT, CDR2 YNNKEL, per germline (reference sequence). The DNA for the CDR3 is TGTGCCAGCAGCCAAGAAAGGGGACTAGAGGGGAGTACGCAGTATTTT. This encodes CASSQERGLEGSTQYF.

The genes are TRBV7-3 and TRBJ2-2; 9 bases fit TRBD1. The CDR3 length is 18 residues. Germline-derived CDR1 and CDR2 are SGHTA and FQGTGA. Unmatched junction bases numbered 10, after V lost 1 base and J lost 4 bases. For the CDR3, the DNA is TGTGCCAGCAGCTTAAACCCCTACAGGGGGCGACGCACCGGGGAGCTGTTTTTT. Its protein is CASSLNPYRGRRTGELFF.

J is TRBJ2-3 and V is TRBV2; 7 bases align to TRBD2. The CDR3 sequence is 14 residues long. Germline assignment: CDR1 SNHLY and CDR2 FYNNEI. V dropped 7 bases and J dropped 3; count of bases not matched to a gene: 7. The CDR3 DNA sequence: TGTGCCAGCAATTCCGTCGGGAGGACAGATACGCAGTATTTT. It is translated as CASNSVGRTDTQYF.

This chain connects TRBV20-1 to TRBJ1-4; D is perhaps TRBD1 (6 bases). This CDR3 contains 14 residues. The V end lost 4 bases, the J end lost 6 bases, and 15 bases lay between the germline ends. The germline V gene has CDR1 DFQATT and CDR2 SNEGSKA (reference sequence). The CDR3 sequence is CSATTGPGDEKLFF. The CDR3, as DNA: TGCAGTGCTACCACAGGGCCTGGGGATGAAAAACTGTTTTTT.

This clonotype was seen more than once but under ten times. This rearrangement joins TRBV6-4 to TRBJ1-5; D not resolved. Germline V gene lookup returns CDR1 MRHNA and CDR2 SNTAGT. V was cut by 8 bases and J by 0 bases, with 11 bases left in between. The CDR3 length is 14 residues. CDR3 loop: CASSRLDSNQPQHF. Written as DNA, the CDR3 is TGTGCCAGCTCCCGACTCGATAGCAATCAGCCCCAGCATTTT.

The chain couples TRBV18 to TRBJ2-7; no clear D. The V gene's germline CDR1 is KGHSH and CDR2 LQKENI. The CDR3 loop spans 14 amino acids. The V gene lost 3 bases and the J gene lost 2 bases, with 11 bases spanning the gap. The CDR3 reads CASSPLSQTYEQYF. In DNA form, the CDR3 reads TGTGCCAGCTCACCTCTTTCACAGACCTACGAGCAGTACTTC.

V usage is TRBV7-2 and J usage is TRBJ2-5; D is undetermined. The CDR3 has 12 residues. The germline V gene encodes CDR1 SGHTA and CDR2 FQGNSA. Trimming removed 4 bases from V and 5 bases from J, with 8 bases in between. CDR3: CASSWARETQYF. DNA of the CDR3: TGTGCCAGCAGCTGGGCCCGGGAGACCCAGTACTTC.

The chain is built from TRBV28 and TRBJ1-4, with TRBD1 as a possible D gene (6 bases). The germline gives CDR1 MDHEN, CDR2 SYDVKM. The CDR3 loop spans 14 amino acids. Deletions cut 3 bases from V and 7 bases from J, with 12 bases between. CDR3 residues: CASSFRGAFEKLFF. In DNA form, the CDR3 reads TGTGCCAGCAGTTTCCGGGGGGCGTTTGAAAAACTGTTTTTT.

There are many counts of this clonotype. This CDR3 is CASSLSVLNTGELFF. CDR3 nucleotide sequence: TGCGCCAGCAGCCTTAGCGTCCTGAACACCGGGGAGCTGTTTTTT. The V gene is TRBV4-1, the J gene TRBJ2-2; TRBD2 is a possible D gene (5 bases). Trimming took 4 bases from V and 1 from J, leaving 10 bases between them. Germline CDR1 MGHRA, CDR2 YSYEKL. The CDR3 is 15 amino acids.

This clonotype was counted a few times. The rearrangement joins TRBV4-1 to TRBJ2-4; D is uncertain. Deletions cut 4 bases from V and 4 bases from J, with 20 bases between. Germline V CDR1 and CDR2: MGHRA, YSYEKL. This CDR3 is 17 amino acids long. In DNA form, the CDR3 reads TGCGCCAGCAGCCCGACCCTAGGTATTAGCCCGAAAAACATTCAGTACTTC. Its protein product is CASSPTLGISPKNIQYF.

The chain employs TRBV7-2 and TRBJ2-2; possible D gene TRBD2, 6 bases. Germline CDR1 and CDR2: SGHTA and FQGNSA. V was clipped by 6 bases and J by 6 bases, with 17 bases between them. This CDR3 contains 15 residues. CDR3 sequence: CASSLSGVVSGELFF. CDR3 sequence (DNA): TGTGCCAGCAGTCTGTCGGGGGTTGTTTCCGGGGAGCTGTTTTTT.